The T cell receptor beta chain under discussion was sequenced for a study of blood T cells in healthy people across ages. Findings and limits, study-wide: TCR beta diversity, measured per million T cells, fell in a roughly linear way with age. Diversity of TCR beta correlated strongly with naive T cell percentage.

V was clipped by 5 bases and J by 7 bases; unmatched bases: 10. Germline assignment: CDR1 SEHNR and CDR2 FQNEAQ (reference sequence). The CDR3 spans 14 residues. To note about this clonotype: Antigen: not known.

Alongside a J-beta primer mix, a sample-barcoded 5' primer served in a second PCR lasting roughly 6 to 12 cycles. TCRdb reprocessed the 5' RACE reads with MiXCR, giving one entry per CDR3 protein. The sample carries roughly 2 million distinct CDR3 sequences, roughly 52% recorded once. Sequenced material: blood. V gene TRBV7-9 combines with J gene TRBJ1-2; 7 positions match TRBD1. This receptor was taken from a woman in her thirties or forties in good health. In DNA form, the CDR3 reads TGTGCCAGCAGCGAGAGACAGGGAGATGTTGGCTACACCTTC. Translation: CASSERQGDVGYTF.